The clone carrying this TCR beta chain was seen more than once but under ten times. Unique molecular identifiers were used in preparing the TCRbeta library. TCRdb reprocessed the PCR reads via MiXCR and lists one record per CDR3 protein. The sample contains about 410,000 distinct CDR3 sequences, roughly 21% of which appear only once. These data come from a study of T-cell reconstitution after alpha-beta-depleted transplantation in children. V lost 0 bases to trimming and J lost 13 bases, with 10 bases between them. The germline V gene encodes CDR1 MGHRA and CDR2 YSYEKL. The CDR3 consists of 12 residues.

The starting material was PBMCs from the stem cell graft donor, obtained from the stem cell graft. This receptor was identified in a human donor who donated a stem cell graft to a child with acute myeloid leukemia. The chain links TRBV4-1 to TRBJ2-1; D could derive from TRBD1 or TRBD2 (5 bases each). This CDR3 is CASSQEERDQFF. The CDR3 nucleotides read TGCGCCAGCAGCCAAGAAGAAAGGGACCAGTTCTTC.